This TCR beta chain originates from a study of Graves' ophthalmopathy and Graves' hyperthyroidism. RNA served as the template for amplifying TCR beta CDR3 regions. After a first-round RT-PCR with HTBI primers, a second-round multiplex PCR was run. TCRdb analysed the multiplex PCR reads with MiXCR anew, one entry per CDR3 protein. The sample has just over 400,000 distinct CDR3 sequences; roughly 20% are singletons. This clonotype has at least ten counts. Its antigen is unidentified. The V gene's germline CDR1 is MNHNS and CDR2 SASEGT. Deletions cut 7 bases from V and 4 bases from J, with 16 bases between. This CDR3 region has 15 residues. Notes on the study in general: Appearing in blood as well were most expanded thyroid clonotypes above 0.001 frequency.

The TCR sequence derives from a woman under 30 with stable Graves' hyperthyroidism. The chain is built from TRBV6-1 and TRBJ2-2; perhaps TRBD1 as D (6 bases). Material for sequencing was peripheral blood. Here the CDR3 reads CASNSMRGSTGELFF. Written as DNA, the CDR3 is TGTGCCAGCAACTCGATGAGGGGGAGCACCGGGGAGCTGTTTTTT.